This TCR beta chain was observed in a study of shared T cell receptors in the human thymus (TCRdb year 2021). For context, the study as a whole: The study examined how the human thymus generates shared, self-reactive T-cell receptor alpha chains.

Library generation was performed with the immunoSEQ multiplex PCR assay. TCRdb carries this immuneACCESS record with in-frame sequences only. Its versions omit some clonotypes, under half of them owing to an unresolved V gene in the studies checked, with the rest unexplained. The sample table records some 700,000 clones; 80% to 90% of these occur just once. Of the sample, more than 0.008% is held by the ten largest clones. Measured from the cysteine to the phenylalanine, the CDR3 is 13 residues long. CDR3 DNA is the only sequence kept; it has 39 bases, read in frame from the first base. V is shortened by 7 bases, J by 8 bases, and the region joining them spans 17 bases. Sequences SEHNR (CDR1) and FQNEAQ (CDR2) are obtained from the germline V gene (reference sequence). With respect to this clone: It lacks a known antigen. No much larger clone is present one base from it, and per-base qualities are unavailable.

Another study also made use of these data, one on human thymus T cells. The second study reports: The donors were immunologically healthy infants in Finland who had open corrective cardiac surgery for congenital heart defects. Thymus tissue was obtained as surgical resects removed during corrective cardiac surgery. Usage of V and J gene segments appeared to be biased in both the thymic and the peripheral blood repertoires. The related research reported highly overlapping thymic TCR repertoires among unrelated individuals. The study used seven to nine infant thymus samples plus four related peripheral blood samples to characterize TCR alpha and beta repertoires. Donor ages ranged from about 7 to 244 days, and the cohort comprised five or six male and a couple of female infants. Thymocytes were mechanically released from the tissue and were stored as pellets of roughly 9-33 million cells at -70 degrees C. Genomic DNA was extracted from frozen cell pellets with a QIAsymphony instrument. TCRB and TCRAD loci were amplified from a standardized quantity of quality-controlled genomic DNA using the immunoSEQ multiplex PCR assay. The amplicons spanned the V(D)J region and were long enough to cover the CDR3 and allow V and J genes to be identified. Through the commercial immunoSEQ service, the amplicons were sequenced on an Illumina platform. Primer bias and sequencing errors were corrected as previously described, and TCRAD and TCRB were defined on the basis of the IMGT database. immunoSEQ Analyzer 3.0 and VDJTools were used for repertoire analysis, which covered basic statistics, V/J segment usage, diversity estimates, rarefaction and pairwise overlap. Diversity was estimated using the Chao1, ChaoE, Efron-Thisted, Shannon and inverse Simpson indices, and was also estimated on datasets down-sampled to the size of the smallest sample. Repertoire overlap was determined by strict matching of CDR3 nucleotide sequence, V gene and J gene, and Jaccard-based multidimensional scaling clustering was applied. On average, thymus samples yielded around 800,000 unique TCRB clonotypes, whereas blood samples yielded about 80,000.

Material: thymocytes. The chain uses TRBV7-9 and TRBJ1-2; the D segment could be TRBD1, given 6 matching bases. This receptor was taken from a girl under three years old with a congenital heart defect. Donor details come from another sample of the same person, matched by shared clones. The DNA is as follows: TGTGCCAGCAATCTAGGGGGGGCACAGGGCTACACCTTC. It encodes CASNLGGAQGYTF. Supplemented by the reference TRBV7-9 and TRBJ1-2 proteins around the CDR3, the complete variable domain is DTGVSQNPRHKITKRGQNVTFRCDPISEHNRLYWYRQTLGQGPEFLTYFQNEAQLEKSRLLSDRFSAERPKGSFSTLEIQRTEQGDSAMYLCASNLGGAQGYTFGSGTRLTVV.